This passage covers 11 T cell receptor beta chains from one sample sequenced in a study of vaccination and CD4 T cells after COVID-19. No antigen has been identified for these receptors. The Oncomine TCR Beta short-read assay sequenced DNA from cultured CD4+ T cells. TCRdb reprocessed the PCR reads with MiXCR, giving one entry per CDR3 protein. This table has fewer than 25,000 distinct CDR3 sequences, 30% to 40% appearing once. As for time point: late sampling 161 to 241 days after vaccination in a few convalescent patients. Specified treatment: approximately 9-day PBMC culture with coronavirus spike peptide pools or control peptides (ViraFEST assay). Specimen: CD4+ T cells from blood, cultured in vitro, collected about 7 months after SARS-CoV-2 vaccination. The source of these receptors is a human donor who had recovered from COVID-19.

This clonotype came up a few times. The chain employs TRBV7-9 and TRBJ2-7, with D perhaps matching TRBD1 (5 bases). The V gene's germline CDR1 is SEHNR and CDR2 FQNEAQ (reference sequence). V was shortened by 2 bases and J by 4 bases, with 18 bases between the two germline ends. This CDR3 has 16 amino acids. This chain's CDR3 is CASSLWQGGTQYEQYF. CDR3 bases: TGTGCCAGCAGCTTATGGCAGGGCGGTACCCAATACGAGCAGTACTTC.

The genes are TRBV20-1 and TRBJ2-1; tentative D call: TRBD2 (7 bases). Trimming took off 3 bases at V and 0 bases at J, with 15 bases between the two ends. CDR3 length equals 16 residues. Germline V CDR1 and CDR2: DFQATT, SNEGSKA (reference sequence). CDR3 in DNA: TGCAGTGCTAGGACCCGGGGGGCGGCCTCCTACAATGAGCAGTTCTTC. It yields the protein CSARTRGAASYNEQFF.

A few counts support this clonotype. The chain uses TRBV27 and TRBJ2-7; 8 nucleotides line up with TRBD2. The CDR3 has 18 amino acids. Germline V gives CDR1 MNHEY, CDR2 SMNVEV (reference sequence). The J segment lost 4 bases and the V segment lost 2 bases, leaving 16 bases of the junction unmatched. The CDR3, as DNA: TGTGCCAGCAGTTTACGGTCCAACGACGGGGGGGCCTTTTACGAGCAGTACTTC. Amino acid sequence: CASSLRSNDGGAFYEQYF.

The chain links TRBV21-1 to TRBJ1-1; the table assigns TRBD1, which was not confirmed against the DNA. TRBV21-1 is an annotated pseudogene. The CDR3 contains 14 residues. Written as DNA, the CDR3 is TGTGCCAGCAGCAAAGGGGACAGGAACACTGAAGCTTTCTTT. It encodes CASSKGDRNTEAFF.

The chain has TRBV20-1 and TRBJ2-1, with 7 bases fitting TRBD2. With 2 bases clipped from V and 4 bases from J, the junction kept 2 bases outside the gene matches. Germline V CDR1 and CDR2: DFQATT, SNEGSKA (reference sequence). This CDR3 is built from 13 residues. As DNA, the CDR3 is TGCAGTGCTAGACCCGGGGGGTACAATGAGCAGTTCTTC. Its translation: CSARPGGYNEQFF.

This clonotype was counted only a few times. The rearrangement joins TRBV24-1 to TRBJ2-7; D ambiguous. Germline loops: CDR1 KGHDR, CDR2 SFDVKD. The ends were cut back, 5 bases at V and 12 bases at J, with 22 bases in the middle. There are 14 residues in the CDR3. The CDR3 coding sequence is TGTGCCACCAGTGTCACAGACTTTTTCCTACGCACGTACTTC. Encoded protein: CATSVTDFFLRTYF.

This clonotype was found a few times. This chain links TRBV15 with TRBJ1-1; 8 bases are shared with TRBD1. The germline V gene has CDR1 LNHNV and CDR2 YYDKDF (reference sequence). The CDR3 is 16 residues long. After removal of 5 bases from V and 7 bases from J, the junction contained 15 bases not matched to a gene. The CDR3 DNA is TGTGCCACCAGCCCGGTACAGGGGGGTTCGTCGGGTGAAGCTTTCTTT. Translation: CATSPVQGGSSGEAFF.

The chain uses TRBV7-8 and TRBJ2-1; 11 nucleotides match TRBD2. Germline V gene sequence: CDR1 SGHVS, CDR2 FQNEAQ. The CDR3 spans 20 residues. V shed 5 bases, J shed 5 bases, and the junction held 20 bases outside the gene matches. The CDR3 DNA sequence: TGTGCCAGCAGCCGTCGTTGGGGGGTAAGAGGGACTAGCGGAAACAATGAGCAGTTCTTC. As protein: CASSRRWGVRGTSGNNEQFF.

The chain recombines TRBV15 with TRBJ2-3; D is perhaps TRBD1 (5 bases). From germline, CDR1 is LNHNV and CDR2 YYDKDF (reference sequence). The CDR3 is 16 residues long. Deletions cut 0 bases from V and 3 bases from J, with 13 bases between. DNA of the CDR3: TGTGCCACCAGCAGAGATCTAGGTGCAGGGACAGATACGCAGTATTTT. Residues: CATSRDLGAGTDTQYF.

This rearrangement joins TRBV7-2 to TRBJ2-5, with TRBD2 identical over 9 bases. This CDR3 has 15 residues. The V gene's germline CDR1 is SGHTA and CDR2 FQGNSA. The V segment lost 4 bases and the J segment 1 base; nucleotides outside the gene matches: 4. CDR3 amino acids: CASSSGLALQETQYF. In DNA, the CDR3 is TGTGCCAGCAGCTCCGGACTAGCGCTCCAAGAGACCCAGTACTTC. The full variable domain, rest sourced from reference TRBV7-2 and TRBJ2-5, is GAGVSQSPSNKVTEKGKDVELRCDPISGHTALYWYRQSLGQGLEFLIYFQGNSAPDKSGLPSDRFSAERTGGSVSTLTIQRTQQEDSAVYLCASSSGLALQETQYFGPGTRLLVL.

CDR3 in DNA: TGTGCCAGCAGCTTAGCATACGGGGGAGGGCCCATCGAGCAGTACTTC. This codes for CASSLAYGGGPIEQYF. This chain connects TRBV7-2 to TRBJ2-7, with 7 bases lining up with TRBD2. The V gene end was trimmed by 0 bases and the J gene end by 6 bases; junction bases not matched to a gene: 11. CDR3 size: 16 residues. The germline V gene encodes CDR1 SGHTA and CDR2 FQGNSA.